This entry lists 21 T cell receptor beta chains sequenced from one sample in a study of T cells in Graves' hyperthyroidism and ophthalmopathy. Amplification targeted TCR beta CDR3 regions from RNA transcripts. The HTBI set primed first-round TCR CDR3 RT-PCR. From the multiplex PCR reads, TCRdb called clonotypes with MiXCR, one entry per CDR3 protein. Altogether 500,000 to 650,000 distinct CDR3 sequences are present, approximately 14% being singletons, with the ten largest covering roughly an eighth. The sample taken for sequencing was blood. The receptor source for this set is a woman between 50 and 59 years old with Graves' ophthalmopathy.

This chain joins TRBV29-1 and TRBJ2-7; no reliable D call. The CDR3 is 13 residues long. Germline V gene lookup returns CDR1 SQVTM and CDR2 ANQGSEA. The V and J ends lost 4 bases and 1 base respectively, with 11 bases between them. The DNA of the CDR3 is TGCAGCGTTGCCGGAATTAAGTCCTACGAGCAGTACTTC. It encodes CSVAGIKSYEQYF.

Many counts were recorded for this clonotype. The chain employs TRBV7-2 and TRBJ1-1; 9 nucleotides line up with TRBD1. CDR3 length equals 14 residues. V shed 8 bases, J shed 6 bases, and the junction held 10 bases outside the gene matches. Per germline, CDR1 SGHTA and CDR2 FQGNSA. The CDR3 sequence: CASGIQGAYAEAFF. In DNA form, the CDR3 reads TGTGCCAGCGGCATACAGGGGGCTTACGCTGAAGCTTTCTTT.

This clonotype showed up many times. The CDR3 nucleotides are TGTGCCAGCAGGGGGACAGATAGCAATCAGCCCCAGCATTTT. Its protein product is CASRGTDSNQPQHF. The rearrangement links TRBV12-3 or TRBV12-4 to TRBJ1-5, with 7 nucleotides matching TRBD1. The CDR3 length is 14 residues. The V segment lost 6 bases and the J segment 0 bases; nucleotides outside the gene matches: 2.

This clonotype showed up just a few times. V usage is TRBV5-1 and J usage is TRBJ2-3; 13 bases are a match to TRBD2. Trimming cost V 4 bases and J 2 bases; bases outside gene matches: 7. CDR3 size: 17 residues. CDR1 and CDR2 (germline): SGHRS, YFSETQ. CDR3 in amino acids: CASSMTSGRPTTDTQYF. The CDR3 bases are TGCGCCAGCAGCATGACTAGCGGGAGGCCTACCACAGATACGCAGTATTTT.

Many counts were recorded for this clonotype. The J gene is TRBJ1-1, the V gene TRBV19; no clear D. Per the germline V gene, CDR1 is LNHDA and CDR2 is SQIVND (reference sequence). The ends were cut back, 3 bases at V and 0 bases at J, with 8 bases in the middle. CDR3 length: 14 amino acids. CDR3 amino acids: CASSIWGLNTEAFF. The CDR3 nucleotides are TGTGCCAGTAGTATTTGGGGTCTGAACACTGAAGCTTTCTTT.

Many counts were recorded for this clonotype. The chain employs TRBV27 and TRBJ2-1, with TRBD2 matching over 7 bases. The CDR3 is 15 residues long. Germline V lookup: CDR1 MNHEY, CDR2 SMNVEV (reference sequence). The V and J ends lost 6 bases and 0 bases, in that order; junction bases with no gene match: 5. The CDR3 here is CASRGGSGSYNEQFF. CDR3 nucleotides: TGTGCCAGCAGAGGCGGGAGTGGCTCCTACAATGAGCAGTTCTTC.

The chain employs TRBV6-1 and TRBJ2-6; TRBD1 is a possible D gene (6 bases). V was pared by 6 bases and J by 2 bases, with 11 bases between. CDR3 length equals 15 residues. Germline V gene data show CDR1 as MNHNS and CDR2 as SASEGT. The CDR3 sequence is CASRETGTGANVLTF. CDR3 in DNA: TGTGCCAGCAGAGAAACAGGGACTGGGGCCAACGTCCTGACTTTC.

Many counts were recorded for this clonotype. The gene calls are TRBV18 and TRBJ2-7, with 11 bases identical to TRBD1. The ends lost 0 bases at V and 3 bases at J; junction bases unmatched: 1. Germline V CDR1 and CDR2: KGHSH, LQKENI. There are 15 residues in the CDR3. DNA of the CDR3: TGTGCCAGCTCACCACCCGGGACAGGGGGCTACGAGCAGTACTTC. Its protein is CASSPPGTGGYEQYF.

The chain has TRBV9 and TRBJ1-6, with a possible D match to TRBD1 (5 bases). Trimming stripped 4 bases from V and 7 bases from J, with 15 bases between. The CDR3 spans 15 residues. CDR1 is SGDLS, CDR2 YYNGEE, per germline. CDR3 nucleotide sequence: TGTGCCAGCAGCCCAGGACTCGGGGGGAATTCACCCCTCCACTTT. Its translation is CASSPGLGGNSPLHF.

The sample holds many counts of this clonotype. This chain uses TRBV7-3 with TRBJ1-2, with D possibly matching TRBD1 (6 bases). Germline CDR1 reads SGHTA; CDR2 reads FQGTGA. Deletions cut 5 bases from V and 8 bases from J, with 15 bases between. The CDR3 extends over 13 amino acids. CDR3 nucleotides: TGTGCCAGCAGCCAATCATTAGGACAGGGCTACACCTTC. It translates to CASSQSLGQGYTF.

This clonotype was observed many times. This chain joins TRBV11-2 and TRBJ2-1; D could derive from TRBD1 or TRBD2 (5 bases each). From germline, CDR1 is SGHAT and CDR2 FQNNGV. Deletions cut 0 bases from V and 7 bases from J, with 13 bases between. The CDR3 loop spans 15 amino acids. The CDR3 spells CASSLDVMGVNEQFF. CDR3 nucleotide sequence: TGTGCCAGCAGCTTAGATGTGATGGGGGTGAATGAGCAGTTCTTC.

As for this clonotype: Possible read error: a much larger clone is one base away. For the CDR3, the DNA is TGTGCCAGCTCACCGCCAGACAGGTCAATGAACATTGAAGCTTTCTTT. This sequence encodes CASSPPDRSMNIEAFF. The chain carries TRBV18 and TRBJ1-1, with D maybe TRBD1 (6 bases). Germline CDR1 reads KGHSH; CDR2 reads LQKENI. The CDR3 length is 16 residues.

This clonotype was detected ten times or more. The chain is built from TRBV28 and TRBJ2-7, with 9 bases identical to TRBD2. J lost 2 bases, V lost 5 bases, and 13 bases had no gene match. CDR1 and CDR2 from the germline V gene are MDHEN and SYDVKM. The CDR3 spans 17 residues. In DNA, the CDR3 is TGTGCCAGCAGTCCGGTGATAGCGGGAGATAGTCCCTACGAGCAGTACTTC. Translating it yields CASSPVIAGDSPYEQYF.

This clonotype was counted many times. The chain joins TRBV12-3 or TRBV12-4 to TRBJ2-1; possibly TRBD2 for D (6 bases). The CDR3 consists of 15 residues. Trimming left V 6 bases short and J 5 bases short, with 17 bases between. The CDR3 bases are TGTGCCAGCAGGCCCTCGGGGGATGTGAACAATGAGCAGTTCTTC. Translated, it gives CASRPSGDVNNEQFF.

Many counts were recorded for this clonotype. The CDR3: CSVVAPMNTEAFF. The CDR3 nucleotides read TGCAGCGTTGTCGCCCCCATGAACACTGAAGCTTTCTTT. The V and J genes are TRBV29-1 and TRBJ1-1, with D unclear. Germline V gene lookup returns CDR1 SQVTM and CDR2 ANQGSEA. This CDR3 is 13 amino acids long. The V end was cut by 4 bases, the J end by 0 bases, with 9 bases between.

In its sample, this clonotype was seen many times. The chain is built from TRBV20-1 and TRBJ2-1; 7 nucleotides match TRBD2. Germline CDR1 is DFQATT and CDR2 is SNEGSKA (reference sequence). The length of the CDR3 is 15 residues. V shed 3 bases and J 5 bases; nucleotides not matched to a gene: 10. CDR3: CSASNFQRGNNEQFF. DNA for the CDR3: TGCAGTGCTAGCAACTTCCAGCGGGGAAACAATGAGCAGTTCTTC.

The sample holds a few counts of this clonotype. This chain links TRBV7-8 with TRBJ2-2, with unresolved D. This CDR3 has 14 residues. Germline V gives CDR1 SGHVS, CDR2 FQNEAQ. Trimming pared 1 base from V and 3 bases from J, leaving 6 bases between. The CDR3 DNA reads TGTGCCAGCAGCTTAGAAAGGGACACCGGGGAGCTGTTTTTT. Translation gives CASSLERDTGELFF.

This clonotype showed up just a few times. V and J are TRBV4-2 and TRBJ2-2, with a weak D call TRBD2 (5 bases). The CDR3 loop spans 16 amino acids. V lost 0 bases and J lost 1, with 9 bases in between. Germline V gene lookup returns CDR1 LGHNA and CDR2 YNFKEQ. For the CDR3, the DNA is TGTGCCAGCAGCCAAGATCTGGGAGTGAACACCGGGGAGCTGTTTTTT. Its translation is CASSQDLGVNTGELFF.

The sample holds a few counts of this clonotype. CDR3 sequence (DNA): TGCGCCAGCAGCATTAACATAAACCAAGAGACCCAGTACTTC. Residues: CASSININQETQYF. The chain carries TRBV5-1 and TRBJ2-5; no definite D call. Per the germline V gene, CDR1 is SGHRS and CDR2 is YFSETQ. V was shortened by 4 bases and J by 0 bases, with 10 bases between the two germline ends. This CDR3 region has 14 residues.

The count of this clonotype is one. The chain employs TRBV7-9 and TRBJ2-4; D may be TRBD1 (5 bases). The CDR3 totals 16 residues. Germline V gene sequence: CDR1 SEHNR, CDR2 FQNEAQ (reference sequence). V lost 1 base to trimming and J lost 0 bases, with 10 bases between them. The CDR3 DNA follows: TGTGCCAGCAGCTTAGAGAGACAGAGAGCCAAAAACATTCAGTACTTC. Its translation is CASSLERQRAKNIQYF. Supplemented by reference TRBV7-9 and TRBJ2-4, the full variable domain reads DTGVSQNPRHKITKRGQNVTFRCDPISEHNRLYWYRQTLGQGPEFLTYFQNEAQLEKSRLLSDRFSAERPKGSFSTLEIQRTEQGDSAMYLCASSLERQRAKNIQYFGAGTRLSVL.

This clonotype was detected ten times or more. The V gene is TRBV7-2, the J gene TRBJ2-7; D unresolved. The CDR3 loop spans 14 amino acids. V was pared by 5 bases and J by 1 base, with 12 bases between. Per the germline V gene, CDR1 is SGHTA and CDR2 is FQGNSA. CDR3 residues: CASSPRPPSYEQYF. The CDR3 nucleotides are TGTGCCAGCAGCCCCAGGCCCCCGTCCTACGAGCAGTACTTC.